This T cell receptor beta chain was observed in a study of OX40 agonist ivuxolimab in advanced cancers. Study as a whole: Patients with hepatocellular carcinoma, melanoma, renal cell or head and neck cancer made up the dose-escalation patients. Eligibility admitted prior anti-PD-1, anti-PD-L1 or anti-CTLA-4 therapy; 40% had some. A partial response was reached by three patients: one with hepatocellular carcinoma and two with cutaneous melanoma.

Germline CDR1 reads SGHTA; CDR2 reads FQGTGA. The CDR3 length is 15 residues. V lost 0 bases and J lost 6; bases outside the gene matches: 4. TCRdb's copy holds only in-frame clones and misses some; the assay was immunoSEQ multiplex PCR. The sample has some 150,000 clones, roughly 91% seen once; the top ten hold roughly 1%. The sequence was collected from an adult with an advanced solid tumor such as melanoma, head and neck, liver or kidney cancer. The starting material was CD4+ or CD8+ T cells sorted from blood, obtained in a trial of the OX40 agonist ivuxolimab. The chain uses TRBV7-3 and TRBJ2-1; 8 bases align to TRBD2. The CDR3 loop is CASSLTGTSGNEQFF. The DNA for the CDR3 is TGTGCCAGCAGCTTAACTGGGACTAGTGGCAATGAGCAGTTCTTC.